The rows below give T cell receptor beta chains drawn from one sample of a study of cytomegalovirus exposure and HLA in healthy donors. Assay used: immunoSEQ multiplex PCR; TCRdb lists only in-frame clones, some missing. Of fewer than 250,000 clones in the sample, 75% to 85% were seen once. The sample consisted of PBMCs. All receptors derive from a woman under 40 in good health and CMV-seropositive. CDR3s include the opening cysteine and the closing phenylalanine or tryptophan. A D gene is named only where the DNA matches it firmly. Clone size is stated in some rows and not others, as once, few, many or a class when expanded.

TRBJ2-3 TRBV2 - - CASSDDNTDTQYF TGTGCCAGCAGTGATGACAACACAGATACGCAGTATTTT
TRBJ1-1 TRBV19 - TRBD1 CASSQGGTEAFF TGTGCCAGTAGCCAGGGGGGCACTGAAGCTTTCTTT
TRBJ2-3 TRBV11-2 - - CASSLGAHGTDTQYF TGTGCCAGCAGCTTAGGTGCGCACGGCACAGATACGCAGTATTTT
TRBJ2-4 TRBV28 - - CASSYLQDLGIQYF TGTGCCAGCAGTTACTTACAGGATCTGGGCATTCAGTACTTC
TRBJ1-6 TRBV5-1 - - CASSWVGRVNSPLHF TGCGCCAGCAGCTGGGTTGGCAGGGTGAATTCACCCCTCCACTTT
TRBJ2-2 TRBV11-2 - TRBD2 CASSLGLAGGSTGELFF TGTGCCAGCAGCTTAGGGCTAGCGGGAGGAAGCACCGGGGAGCTGTTTTTT
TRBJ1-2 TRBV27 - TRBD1 CASSLTGDYGYTF TGTGCCAGCAGTCTCACAGGGGACTATGGCTACACCTTC
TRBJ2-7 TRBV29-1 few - CTSPRGSYEQYF TGCACCTCTCCCCGGGGTTCTTACGAGCAGTACTTC
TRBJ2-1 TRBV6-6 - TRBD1 CASSAGTGGSYEQFF TGTGCCAGCAGTGCCGGGACAGGGGGGAGCTATGAGCAGTTCTTC
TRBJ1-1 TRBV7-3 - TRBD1 CASSLTGVNTEAFF TGTGCCAGCAGCCTTACAGGGGTGAACACTGAAGCTTTCTTT
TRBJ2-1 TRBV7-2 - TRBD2 CASSTSLAGEPEQFF TGTGCCAGCAGCACGTCTCTAGCGGGAGAGCCTGAGCAGTTCTTC
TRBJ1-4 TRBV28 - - CASSLRTGNEKLFF TGTGCCAGCAGTTTGCGCACAGGGAATGAAAAACTGTTTTTT
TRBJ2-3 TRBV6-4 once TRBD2 CASSVPVTSGGAGSTDTQYF TGTGCCAGCAGTGTCCCGGTGACTAGCGGGGGGGCCGGGAGCACAGATACGCAGTATTTT
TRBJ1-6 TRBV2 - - CASVWGLPDSSYNSPLHF TGTGCCAGCGTTTGGGGCCTCCCGGACAGCTCCTATAATTCACCCCTCCACTTT
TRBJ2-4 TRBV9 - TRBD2 CASSRQGLAGGLAKNIQYF TGTGCCAGCAGCCGACAGGGACTAGCGGGAGGGTTAGCCAAAAACATTCAGTACTTC
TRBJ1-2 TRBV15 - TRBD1 CATSRDDRVGGYTF TGTGCCACCAGCAGAGATGACAGGGTCGGTGGCTACACCTTC
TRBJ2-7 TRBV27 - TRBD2 CASSLTGGQEQYF TGTGCCAGCAGTTTAACGGGAGGCCAGGAGCAGTACTTC
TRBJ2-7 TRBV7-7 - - CASSLAYREIYEQYF TGTGCTAGCAGCTTAGCCTATCGGGAGATCTACGAGCAGTACTTC
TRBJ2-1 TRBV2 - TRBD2 CASSYGGANEQFF TGTGCCAGCTCTTACGGGGGGGCGAATGAGCAGTTCTTC
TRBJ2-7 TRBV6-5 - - CASSRRRGTYEQYF TGTGCCAGCAGTCGGAGGAGGGGAACCTACGAGCAGTACTTC
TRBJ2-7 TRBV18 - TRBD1 CASSPAQGADEQYF TGTGCCAGCTCACCGGCGCAGGGGGCTGATGAGCAGTACTTC
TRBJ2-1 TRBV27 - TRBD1 CASSSPARGHNEQFF TGTGCCAGCAGTTCCCCGGCTAGGGGGCACAATGAGCAGTTCTTC
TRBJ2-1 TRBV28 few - CASSPRRTRGSSYNEQFF TGTGCCAGCAGTCCAAGACGTACTAGGGGGAGCTCCTACAATGAGCAGTTCTTC
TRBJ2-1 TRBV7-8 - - CASSLALNRQVYNEQFF TGTGCCAGCAGCTTAGCCCTGAACAGACAGGTGTACAATGAGCAGTTCTTC
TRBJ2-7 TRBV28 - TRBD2 CASSSPGTSGGEQYF TGTGCCAGCAGTTCGCCCGGGACTAGCGGGGGAGAGCAGTACTTC
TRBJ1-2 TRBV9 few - CASSVGGGGYTF TGTGCCAGCAGCGTAGGCGGGGGCGGCTACACCTTC
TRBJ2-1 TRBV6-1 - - CASSILSGHNNEQFF TGTGCCAGCAGTATCCTGAGCGGTCATAACAATGAGCAGTTCTTC
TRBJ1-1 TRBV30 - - CAWSKRVGLSNTEAFF TGTGCCTGGAGTAAACGGGTGGGACTGTCGAACACTGAAGCTTTCTTT
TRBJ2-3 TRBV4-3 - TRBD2 CASSQVSGRDTDTQYF TGCGCCAGCAGCCAAGTTAGCGGGAGGGACACAGATACGCAGTATTTT
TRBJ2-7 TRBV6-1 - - CASRIPGYEQYF TGTGCCAGCAGAATTCCGGGGTACGAGCAGTACTTC
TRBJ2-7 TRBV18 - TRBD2 CASSPPWAGVSYEQYF TGTGCCAGCTCACCACCCTGGGCGGGAGTTTCCTACGAGCAGTACTTC
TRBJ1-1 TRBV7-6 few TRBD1 CASSSYTGGGTEAFF TGTGCCAGCAGCTCATACACAGGGGGGGGCACTGAAGCTTTCTTT
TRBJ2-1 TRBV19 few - CAAAGHNEQFF TGTGCCGCTGCGGGGCACAATGAGCAGTTCTTC
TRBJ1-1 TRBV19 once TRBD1 CASSRGRGLGTEAFF TGTGCCAGTAGTAGGGGCAGGGGGCTGGGCACTGAAGCTTTCTTT
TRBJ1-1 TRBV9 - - CASSVVQGRGGNTEAFF TGTGCCAGCAGCGTAGTACAGGGACGTGGCGGGAACACTGAAGCTTTCTTT
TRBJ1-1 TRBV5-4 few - CASSPQGTLNTEAFF TGTGCCAGCAGCCCCCAGGGGACCCTGAACACTGAAGCTTTCTTT
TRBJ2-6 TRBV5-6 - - CASNFDGRRAGANVLTF TGTGCCAGCAATTTCGATGGCCGCAGGGCTGGGGCCAACGTCCTGACTTTC
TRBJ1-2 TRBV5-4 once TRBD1 CASSPGNRGDGYTF TGTGCCAGCAGCCCAGGGAACAGGGGAGACGGCTACACCTTC
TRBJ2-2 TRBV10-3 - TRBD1 CAIRMTGSDTGELFF TGTGCCATCAGGATGACAGGGTCGGACACCGGGGAGCTGTTTTTT
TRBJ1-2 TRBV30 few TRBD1 CAWSTGVTYGYTF TGTGCCTGGAGTACAGGGGTTACCTATGGCTACACCTTC
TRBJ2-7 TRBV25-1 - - CASSPITGTPMGEQYF TGTGCCAGCTCTCCTATAACCGGGACTCCTATGGGCGAGCAGTACTTC